This TCR beta chain was sequenced during a study of spatial heterogeneity in lung cancer. The CDR3 length is 14 residues. Trimming cost V 4 bases and J 1 base, with 8 bases left between them. TCRdb independently ran MiXCR on the 5' RACE reads; one entry per CDR3 protein. The repertoire holds fewer than 11,000 distinct CDR3 sequences, with 10% to 15% as singletons. This clonotype was seen ten or more times. The antigen is unknown. The time point: sample taken at primary tumor resection. Study findings and constraints: Tumor mutation count correlated with how many alpha and beta TCRs expanded intratumorally.

Sequencing was performed on lung tumor tissue, taken at surgery. The receptor comes from a male donor with early-stage non-small cell lung cancer. V gene TRBV12-3 or TRBV12-4 combines with J gene TRBJ2-1; D possibly corresponds to TRBD2 (5 bases). This chain's CDR3 is CASSYSDSYNEQFF. The CDR3 DNA reads TGTGCCAGCAGTTATAGCGATTCCTACAATGAGCAGTTCTTC.